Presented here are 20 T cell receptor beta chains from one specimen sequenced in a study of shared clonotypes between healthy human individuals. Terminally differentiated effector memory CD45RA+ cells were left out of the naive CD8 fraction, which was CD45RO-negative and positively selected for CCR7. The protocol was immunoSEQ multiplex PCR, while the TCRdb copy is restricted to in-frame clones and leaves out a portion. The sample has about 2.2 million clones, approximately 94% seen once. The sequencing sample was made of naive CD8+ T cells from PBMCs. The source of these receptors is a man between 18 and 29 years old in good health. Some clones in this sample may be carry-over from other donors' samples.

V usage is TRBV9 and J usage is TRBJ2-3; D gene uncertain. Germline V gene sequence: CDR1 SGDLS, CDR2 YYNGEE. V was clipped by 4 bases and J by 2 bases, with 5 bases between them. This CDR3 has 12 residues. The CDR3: CASSPITDTQYF. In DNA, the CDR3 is TGTGCCAGCAGCCCGATCACAGATACGCAGTATTTT.

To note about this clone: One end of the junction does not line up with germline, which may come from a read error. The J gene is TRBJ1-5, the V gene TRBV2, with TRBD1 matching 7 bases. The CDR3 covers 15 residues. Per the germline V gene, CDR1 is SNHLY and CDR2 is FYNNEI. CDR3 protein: CASREGQVSNQPQHF. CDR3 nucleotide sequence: TGTGCCAGCAGAGAAGGACAGGTCAGCAATCAGCCCCAGCATTTT.

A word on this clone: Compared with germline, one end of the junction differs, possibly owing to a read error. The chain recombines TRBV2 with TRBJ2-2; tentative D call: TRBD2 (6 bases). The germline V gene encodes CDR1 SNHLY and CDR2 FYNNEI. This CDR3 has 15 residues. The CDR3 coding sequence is TGTGCCAGCACTGAAGGCGAAGGAGGGACCGGGGAGCTGTTTTTT. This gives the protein CASTEGEGGTGELFF.

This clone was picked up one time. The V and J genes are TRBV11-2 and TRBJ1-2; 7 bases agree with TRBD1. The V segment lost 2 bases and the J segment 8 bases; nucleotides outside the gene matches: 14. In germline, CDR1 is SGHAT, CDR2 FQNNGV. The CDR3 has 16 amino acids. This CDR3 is CASSLTQMEGAWGYTF. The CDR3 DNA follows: TGTGCCAGCAGCTTAACGCAGATGGAGGGGGCTTGGGGCTACACCTTC. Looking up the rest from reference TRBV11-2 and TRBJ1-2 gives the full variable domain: EAGVAQSPRYKIIEKRQSVAFWCNPISGHATLYWYQQILGQGPKLLIQFQNNGVVDDSQLPKDRFSAERLKGVDSTLKIQPAKLEDSAVYLCASSLTQMEGAWGYTFGSGTRLTVV.

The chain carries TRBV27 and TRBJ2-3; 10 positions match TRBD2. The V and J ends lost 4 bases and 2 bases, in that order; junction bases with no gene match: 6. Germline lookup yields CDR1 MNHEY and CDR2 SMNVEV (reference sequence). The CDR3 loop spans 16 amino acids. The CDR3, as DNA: TGTGCCAGCAGTTCCGAACTAGCGGGGCACACAGATACGCAGTATTTT. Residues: CASSSELAGHTDTQYF.

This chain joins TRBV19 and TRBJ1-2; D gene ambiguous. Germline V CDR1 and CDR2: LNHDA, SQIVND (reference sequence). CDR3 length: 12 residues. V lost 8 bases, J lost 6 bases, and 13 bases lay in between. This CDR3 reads CASFLAVDGYTF. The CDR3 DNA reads TGTGCCAGTTTTCTGGCCGTCGATGGCTACACCTTC.

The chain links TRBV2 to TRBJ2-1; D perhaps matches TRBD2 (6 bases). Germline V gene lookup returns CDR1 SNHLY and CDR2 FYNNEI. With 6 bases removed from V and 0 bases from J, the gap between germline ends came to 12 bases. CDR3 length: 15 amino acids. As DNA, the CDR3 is TGTGCCAGCAGGAGCGGGCGGAGCTCCTACAATGAGCAGTTCTTC. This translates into CASRSGRSSYNEQFF. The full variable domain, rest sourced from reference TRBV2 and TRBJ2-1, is EPEVTQTPSHQVTQMGQEVILRCVPISNHLYFYWYRQILGQKVEFLVSFYNNEISEKSEIFDDQFSVERPDGSNFTLKIRSTKLEDSAMYFCASRSGRSSYNEQFFGPGTRLTVL.

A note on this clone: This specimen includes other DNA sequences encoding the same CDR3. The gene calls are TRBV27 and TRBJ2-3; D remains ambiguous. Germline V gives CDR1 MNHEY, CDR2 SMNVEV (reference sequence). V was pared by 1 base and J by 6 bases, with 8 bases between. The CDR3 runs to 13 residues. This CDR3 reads CASSLFSPDTQYF. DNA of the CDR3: TGTGCCAGCAGTTTATTTTCCCCTGATACGCAGTATTTT.

In nucleotides, the CDR3 is TGTGCCAGCAGTTCGGATCGTCGGGAGACCGGGACACAATACACCGGGGAGCTGTTTTTT. This gives the protein CASSSDRRETGTQYTGELFF. This chain joins TRBV28 and TRBJ2-2, with D possibly called TRBD1 or TRBD2 (6 bases each). CDR3 length: 20 amino acids. Looked up from germline, CDR1 is MDHEN and CDR2 is SYDVKM. Trimming took 4 bases from V and 3 from J, leaving 27 bases between them.

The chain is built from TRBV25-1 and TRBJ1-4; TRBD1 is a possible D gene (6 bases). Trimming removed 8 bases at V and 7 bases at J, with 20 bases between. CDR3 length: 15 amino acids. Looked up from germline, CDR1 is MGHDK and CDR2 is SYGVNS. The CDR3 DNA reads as TGTGCCAGCCCTAACAGGGAAGCGACGGTTGAAAAACTGTTTTTT. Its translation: CASPNREATVEKLFF.

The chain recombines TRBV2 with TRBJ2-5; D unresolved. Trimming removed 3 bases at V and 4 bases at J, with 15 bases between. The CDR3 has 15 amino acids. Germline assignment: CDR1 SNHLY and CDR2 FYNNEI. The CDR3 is CASSEAVHLGETQYF. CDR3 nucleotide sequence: TGTGCCAGCAGTGAGGCAGTTCACTTGGGAGAGACCCAGTACTTC. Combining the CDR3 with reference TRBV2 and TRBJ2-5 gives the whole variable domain EPEVTQTPSHQVTQMGQEVILRCVPISNHLYFYWYRQILGQKVEFLVSFYNNEISEKSEIFDDQFSVERPDGSNFTLKIRSTKLEDSAMYFCASSEAVHLGETQYFGPGTRLLVL.

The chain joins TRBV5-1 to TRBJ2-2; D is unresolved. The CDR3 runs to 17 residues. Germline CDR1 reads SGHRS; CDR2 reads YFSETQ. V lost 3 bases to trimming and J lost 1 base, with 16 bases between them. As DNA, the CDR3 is TGCGCCAGCAGCTCGTCAAGACACGGCGTGAACACCGGGGAGCTGTTTTTT. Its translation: CASSSSRHGVNTGELFF.

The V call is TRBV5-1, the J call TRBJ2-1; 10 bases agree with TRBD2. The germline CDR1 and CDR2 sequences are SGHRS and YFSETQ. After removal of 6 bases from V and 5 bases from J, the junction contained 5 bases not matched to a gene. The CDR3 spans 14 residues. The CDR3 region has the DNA TGCGCCAGCACATCCGGGACTAGCGACAATGAGCAGTTCTTC. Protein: CASTSGTSDNEQFF.

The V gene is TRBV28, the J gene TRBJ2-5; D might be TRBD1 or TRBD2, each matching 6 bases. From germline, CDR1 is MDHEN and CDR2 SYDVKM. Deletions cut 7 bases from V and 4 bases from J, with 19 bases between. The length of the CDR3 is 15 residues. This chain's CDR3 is CASTVVEGGGETQYF. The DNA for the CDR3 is TGTGCCAGCACCGTCGTCGAGGGGGGAGGAGAGACCCAGTACTTC.

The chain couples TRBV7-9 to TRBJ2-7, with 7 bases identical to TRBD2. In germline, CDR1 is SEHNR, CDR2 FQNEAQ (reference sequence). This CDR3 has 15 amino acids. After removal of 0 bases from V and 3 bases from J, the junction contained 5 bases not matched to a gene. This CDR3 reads CASSLANGRNYEQYF. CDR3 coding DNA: TGTGCCAGCAGCTTAGCCAACGGGAGGAACTACGAGCAGTACTTC.

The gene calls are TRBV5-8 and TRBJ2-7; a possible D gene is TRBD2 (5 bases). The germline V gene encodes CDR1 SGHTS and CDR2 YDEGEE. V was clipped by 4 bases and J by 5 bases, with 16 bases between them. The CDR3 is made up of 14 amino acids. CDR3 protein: CASSRMVAGDEQYF. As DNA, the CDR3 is TGTGCCAGCAGCCGGATGGTTGCCGGGGACGAGCAGTACTTC.

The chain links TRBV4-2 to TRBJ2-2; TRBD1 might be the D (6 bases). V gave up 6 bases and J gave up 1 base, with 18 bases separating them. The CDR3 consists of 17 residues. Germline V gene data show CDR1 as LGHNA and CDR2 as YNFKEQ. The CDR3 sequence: CASSQKPQGWNTGELFF. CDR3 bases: TGTGCCAGCAGTCAAAAGCCGCAGGGGTGGAACACCGGGGAGCTGTTTTTT.

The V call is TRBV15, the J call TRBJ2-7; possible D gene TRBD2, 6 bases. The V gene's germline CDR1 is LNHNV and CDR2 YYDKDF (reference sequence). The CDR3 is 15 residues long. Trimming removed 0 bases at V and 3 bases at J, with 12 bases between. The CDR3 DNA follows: TGTGCCACCAGCAGAGATAGGAGGGTCAGCTACGAGCAGTACTTC. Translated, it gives CATSRDRRVSYEQYF.

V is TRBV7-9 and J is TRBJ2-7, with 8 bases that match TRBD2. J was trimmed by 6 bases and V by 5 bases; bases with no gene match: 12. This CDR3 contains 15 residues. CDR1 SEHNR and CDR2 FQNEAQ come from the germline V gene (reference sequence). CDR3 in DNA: TGTGCCAGCAGCGACAAATCAGCGGGGGCTAGCGAGCAGTACTTC. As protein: CASSDKSAGASEQYF. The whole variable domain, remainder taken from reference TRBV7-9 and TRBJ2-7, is DTGVSQNPRHKITKRGQNVTFRCDPISEHNRLYWYRQTLGQGPEFLTYFQNEAQLEKSRLLSDRFSAERPKGSFSTLEIQRTEQGDSAMYLCASSDKSAGASEQYFGPGTRLTVT.

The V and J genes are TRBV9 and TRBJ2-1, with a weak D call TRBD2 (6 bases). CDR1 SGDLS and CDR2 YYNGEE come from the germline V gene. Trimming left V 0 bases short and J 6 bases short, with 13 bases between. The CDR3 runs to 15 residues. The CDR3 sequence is CASSVARGIFNEQFF. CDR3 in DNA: TGTGCCAGCAGCGTAGCTCGCGGGATCTTCAATGAGCAGTTCTTC. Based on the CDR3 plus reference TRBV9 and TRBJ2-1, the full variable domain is DSGVTQTPKHLITATGQRVTLRCSPRSGDLSVYWYQQSLDQGLQFLIQYYNGEERAKGNILERFSAQQFPDLHSELNLSSLELGDSALYFCASSVARGIFNEQFFGPGTRLTVL.